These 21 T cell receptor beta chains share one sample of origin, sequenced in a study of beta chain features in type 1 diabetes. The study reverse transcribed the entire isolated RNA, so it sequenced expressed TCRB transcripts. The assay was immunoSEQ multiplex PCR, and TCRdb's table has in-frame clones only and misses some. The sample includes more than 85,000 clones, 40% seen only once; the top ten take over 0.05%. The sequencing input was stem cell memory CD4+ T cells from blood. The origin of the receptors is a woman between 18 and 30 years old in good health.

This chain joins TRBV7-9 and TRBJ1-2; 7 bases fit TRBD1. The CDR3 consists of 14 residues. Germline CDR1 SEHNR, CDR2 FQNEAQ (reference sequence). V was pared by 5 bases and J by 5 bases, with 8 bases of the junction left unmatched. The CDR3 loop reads CASSPGTVRYGYTF. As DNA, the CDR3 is TGTGCCAGCAGCCCCGGGACAGTCCGGTATGGCTACACCTTC.

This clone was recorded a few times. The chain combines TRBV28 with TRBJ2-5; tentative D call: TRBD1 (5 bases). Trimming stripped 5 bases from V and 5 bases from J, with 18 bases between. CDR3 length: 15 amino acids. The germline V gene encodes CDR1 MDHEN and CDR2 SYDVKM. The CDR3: CASSTLPHRRETQYF. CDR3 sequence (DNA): TGTGCCAGCAGTACCCTCCCCCACAGGCGGGAGACCCAGTACTTC. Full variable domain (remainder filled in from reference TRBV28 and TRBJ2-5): DVKVTQSSRYLVKRTGEKVFLECVQDMDHENMFWYRQDPGLGLRLIYFSYDVKMKEKGDIPEGYSVSREKKERFSLILESASTNQTSMYLCASSTLPHRRETQYFGPGTRLLVL.

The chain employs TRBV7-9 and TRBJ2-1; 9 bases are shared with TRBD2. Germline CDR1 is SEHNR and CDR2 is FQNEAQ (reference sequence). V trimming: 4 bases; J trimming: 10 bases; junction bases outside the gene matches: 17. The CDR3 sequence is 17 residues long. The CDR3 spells CASSSEAMAGGRNEQFF. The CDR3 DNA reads TGTGCCAGCAGCTCGGAGGCTATGGCGGGAGGGCGGAACGAGCAGTTCTTC.

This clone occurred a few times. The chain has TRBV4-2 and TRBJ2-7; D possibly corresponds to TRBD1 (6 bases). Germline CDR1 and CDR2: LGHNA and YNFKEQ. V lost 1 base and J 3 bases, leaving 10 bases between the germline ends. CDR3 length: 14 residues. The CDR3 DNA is TGTGCCAGCAGCCAAGCCGGCAGGGGCTACGAGCAGTACTTC. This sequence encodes CASSQAGRGYEQYF.

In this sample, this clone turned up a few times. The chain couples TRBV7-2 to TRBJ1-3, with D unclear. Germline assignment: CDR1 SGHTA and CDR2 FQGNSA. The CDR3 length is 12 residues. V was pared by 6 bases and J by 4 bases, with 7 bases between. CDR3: CASSQQGNTIYF. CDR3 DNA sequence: TGTGCCAGCAGTCAACAGGGAAACACCATATATTTT.

The DNA for the CDR3 is TGTGCCAGCAACTCGGGACAGGGGATAGTCTATGAGCAGTTCTTC. Translating gives CASNSGQGIVYEQFF. The genes are TRBV5-4 and TRBJ2-1; 10 bases agree with TRBD1. V gave up 6 bases and J gave up 8 bases; unmatched junction bases: 11. The CDR3 has 15 residues. Germline V gene sequence: CDR1 SGHNT, CDR2 YYREEE (reference sequence). Full variable domain (missing parts from reference TRBV5-4 and TRBJ2-1): ETGVTQSPTHLIKTRGQQVTLRCSSQSGHNTVSWYQQALGQGPQFIFQYYREEENGRGNFPPRFSGLQFPNYSSELNVNALELDDSALYLCASNSGQGIVYEQFFGPGTRLTVL.

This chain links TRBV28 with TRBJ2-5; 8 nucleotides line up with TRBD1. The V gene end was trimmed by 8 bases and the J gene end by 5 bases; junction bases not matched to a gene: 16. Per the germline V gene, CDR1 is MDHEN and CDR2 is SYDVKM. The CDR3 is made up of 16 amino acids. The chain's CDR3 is CASQNFGRGHVETQYF. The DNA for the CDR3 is TGTGCCAGCCAGAATTTCGGCAGGGGGCATGTGGAGACCCAGTACTTC.

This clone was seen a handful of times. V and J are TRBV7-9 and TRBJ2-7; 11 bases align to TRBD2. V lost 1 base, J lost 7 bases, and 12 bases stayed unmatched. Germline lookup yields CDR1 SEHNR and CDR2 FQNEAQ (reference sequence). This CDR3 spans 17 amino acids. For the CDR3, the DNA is TGTGCCAGCAGCTTAGTTCATTTGGGACTAGCGGTAGGGGAGCAGTACTTC. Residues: CASSLVHLGLAVGEQYF.

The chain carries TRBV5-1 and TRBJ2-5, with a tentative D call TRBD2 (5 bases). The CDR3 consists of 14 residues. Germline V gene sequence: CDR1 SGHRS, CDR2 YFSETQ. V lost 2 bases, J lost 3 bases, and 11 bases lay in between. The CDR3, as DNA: TGCGCCAGCAGCTTCTTACCCGGGGAAGAGACCCAGTACTTC. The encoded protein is CASSFLPGEETQYF.

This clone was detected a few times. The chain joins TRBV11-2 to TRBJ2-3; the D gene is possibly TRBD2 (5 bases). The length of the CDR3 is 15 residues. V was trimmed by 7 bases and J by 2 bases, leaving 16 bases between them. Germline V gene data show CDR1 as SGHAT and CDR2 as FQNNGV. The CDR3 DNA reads TGTGCCAGCACAAACGGGATCCGAATCACAGATACGCAGTATTTT. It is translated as CASTNGIRITDTQYF.

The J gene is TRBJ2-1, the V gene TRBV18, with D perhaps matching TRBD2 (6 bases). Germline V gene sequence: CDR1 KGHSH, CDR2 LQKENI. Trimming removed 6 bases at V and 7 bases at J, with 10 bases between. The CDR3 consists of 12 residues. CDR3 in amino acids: CASSPGGNEQFF. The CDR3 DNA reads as TGTGCCAGCTCCCCTGGGGGGAATGAGCAGTTCTTC.

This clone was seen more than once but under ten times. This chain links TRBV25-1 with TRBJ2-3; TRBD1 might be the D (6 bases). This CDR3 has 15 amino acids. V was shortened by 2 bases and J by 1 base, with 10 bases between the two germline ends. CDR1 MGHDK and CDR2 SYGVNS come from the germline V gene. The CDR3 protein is CASSEERTGTDTQYF. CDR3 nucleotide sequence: TGTGCCAGCAGTGAAGAAAGGACAGGCACAGATACGCAGTATTTT.

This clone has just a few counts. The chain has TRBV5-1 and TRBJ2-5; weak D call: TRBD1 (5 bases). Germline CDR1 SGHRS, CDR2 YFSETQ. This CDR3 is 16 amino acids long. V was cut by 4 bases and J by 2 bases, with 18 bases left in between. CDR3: CASSPLSWTLQETQYF. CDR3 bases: TGCGCCAGCAGCCCGCTCAGTTGGACATTGCAAGAGACCCAGTACTTC.

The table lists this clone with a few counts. The CDR3 loop reads CASTPGGGRTDTIYF. DNA of the CDR3: TGTGCCAGCACACCCGGGGGGGGTAGGACGGACACCATATATTTT. The J gene is TRBJ1-3, the V gene TRBV5-4; the D gene is possibly TRBD1 (5 bases). Deletions cut 6 bases from V and 8 bases from J, with 21 bases between. CDR1 is SGHNT, CDR2 YYREEE, per germline (reference sequence). The CDR3 has 15 amino acids.

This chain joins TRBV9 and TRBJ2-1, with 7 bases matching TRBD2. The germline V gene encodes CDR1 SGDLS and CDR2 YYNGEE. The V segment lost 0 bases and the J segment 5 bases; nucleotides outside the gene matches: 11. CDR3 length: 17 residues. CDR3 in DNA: TGTGCCAGCAGCGTAGCTAATGGCGGGAGAGCAGACAATGAGCAGTTCTTC. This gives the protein CASSVANGGRADNEQFF.

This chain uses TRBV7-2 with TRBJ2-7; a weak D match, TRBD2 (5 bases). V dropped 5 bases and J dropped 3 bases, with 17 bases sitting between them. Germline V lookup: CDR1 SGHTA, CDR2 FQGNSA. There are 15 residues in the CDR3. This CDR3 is CASSPRGITYYEQYF. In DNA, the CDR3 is TGTGCCAGCAGCCCACGGGGTATTACGTACTACGAGCAGTACTTC.

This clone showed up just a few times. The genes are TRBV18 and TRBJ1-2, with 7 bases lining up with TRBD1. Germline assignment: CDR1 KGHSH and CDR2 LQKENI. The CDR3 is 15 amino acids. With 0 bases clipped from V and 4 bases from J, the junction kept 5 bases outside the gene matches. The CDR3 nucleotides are TGTGCCAGCTCACCACCGGTAGGGGGCCGCTATGGCTACACCTTC. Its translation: CASSPPVGGRYGYTF.

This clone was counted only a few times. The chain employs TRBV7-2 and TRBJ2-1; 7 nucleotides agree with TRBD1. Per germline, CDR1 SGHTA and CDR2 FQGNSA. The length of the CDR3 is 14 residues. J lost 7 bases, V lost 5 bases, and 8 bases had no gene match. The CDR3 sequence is CASSERMDRNEQFF. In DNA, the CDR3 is TGTGCCAGCAGCGAAAGGATGGACAGGAATGAGCAGTTCTTC.

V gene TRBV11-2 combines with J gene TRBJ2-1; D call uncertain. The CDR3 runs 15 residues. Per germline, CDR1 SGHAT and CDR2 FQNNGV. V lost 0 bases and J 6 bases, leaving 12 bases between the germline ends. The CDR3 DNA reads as TGTGCCAGCAGCTTAGATTATTTTGCCGGCAATGAGCAGTTCTTC. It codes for CASSLDYFAGNEQFF.

The CDR3 bases are TGTGCCAGCAGTTGGGGACAGGGTTGGGGGCAGTACTTC. As protein: CASSWGQGWGQYF. This chain joins TRBV6-6 and TRBJ2-7; 9 bases fit TRBD1. Germline V CDR1 and CDR2: MNHNY, SVGAGI (reference sequence). The CDR3 is 13 residues long. Trimming at V came to 4 bases and at J to 9 bases, leaving 7 bases not matched to a gene.

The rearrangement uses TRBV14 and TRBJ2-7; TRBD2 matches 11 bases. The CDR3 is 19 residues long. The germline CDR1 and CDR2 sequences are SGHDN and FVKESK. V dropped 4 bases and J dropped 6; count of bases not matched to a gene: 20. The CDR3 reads CASSRDRESSSGRYREQYF. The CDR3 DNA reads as TGTGCCAGCAGCCGGGACAGGGAAAGCTCTAGCGGGAGGTACCGCGAGCAGTACTTC.